The text below deals with one T cell receptor (beta chain). Its antigen is not identified. This sample was taken from a study of cytomegalovirus exposure and HLA in healthy donors. Overall study: Earlier findings included over 90 million unique TCR beta sequences obtained from about 180 million T cells.

A multiplex PCR was run with 60 Vbeta primers and 13 Jbeta primers. In the authors' methods: An analysis performed later counted 70 million to 90 million unique TCR beta chains (approximately 11 million of them shared). The protocol was immunoSEQ multiplex PCR, while the TCRdb copy is restricted to in-frame clones and leaves out a portion. V and J calls and clone size follow that table, whereas D and trimming were derived from the DNA. The table has more than 80,000 clones, 75% seen once. The V segment lost 2 bases and the J segment 6 bases; nucleotides outside the gene matches: 3. This CDR3 has 15 amino acids. CDR1 is SGHTA and CDR2 is FQGTGA in the germline V gene. General study findings and limits: Presence/absence analyses supposed approximately even sequencing depth among donors. It was reported that TCR beta sequences correctly inferred the HLA-A and HLA-B alleles for most subjects.

The source is a male donor in good health and CMV-seropositive. This rearrangement joins TRBV7-3 to TRBJ2-1, with TRBD1 identical over 11 bases. The sample was PBMCs. The CDR3 DNA sequence: TGTGCCAGCAGCTTATTGGGGACAGGGGGCAATGAGCAGTTCTTC. Residues: CASSLLGTGGNEQFF.